This T cell receptor (beta chain) was captured in a study of cytomegalovirus exposure and HLA in healthy donors. Study-wide results and caveats: Highly shared sequence variants in one cluster were likely a sequencing artifact. A later analysis appeared to link common viral pathogens to several of the most significant clusters.

PCR amplification relied on 60 Vbeta primers (plus 13 Jbeta primers). Libraries were prepared by immunoSEQ multiplex PCR; TCRdb keeps only in-frame clonotypes and omits some of them. The profile shows 110,000 to 150,000 clones, roughly 70% of them singletons. As for this clone: Its antigen is still unknown.

The CDR3 runs 11 residues. V lost 5 bases and J 7 bases, leaving 9 bases between the germline ends. Germline CDR1 and CDR2: MGHDK and SYGVNS. V is TRBV25-1 and J is TRBJ2-7; TRBD1 might be the D (5 bases). The sample comprised PBMCs. This receptor was taken from a man aged 25-40 years in good health and CMV-seronegative. The CDR3 coding sequence is TGTGCCAGCAGTAGGCAGGGTGAGCAGTACTTC. This sequence encodes CASSRQGEQYF.